The 19 T cell receptor beta chains presented below share a single source sample, sequenced in a study of shared clonotypes between healthy human individuals. TCRdb's table, derived via immunoSEQ multiplex PCR, lists solely in-frame clones and lacks some. The sample lists about 120,000 clones, around 71% occurring once. Specimen: memory CD8+ T cells sorted from blood. Sample subset: CD45RO+ cells pooled with CCR7-negative TemRA cells. Receptors originate from a woman aged 25 to 45 in good health.

This clone has ten or more counts. This chain joins TRBV6-1 and TRBJ2-7, with D unresolved. In germline, CDR1 is MNHNS, CDR2 SASEGT. With 1 base removed from V and 0 bases from J, the gap between germline ends came to 10 bases. The CDR3 runs to 15 residues. CDR3 in DNA: TGTGCCAGCAGTGAAGGCGCCTCGAGCTCCTACGAGCAGTACTTC. Its protein product is CASSEGASSSYEQYF.

In this sample, this clone turned up many times. The gene calls are TRBV7-3 and TRBJ1-2; 9 nucleotides align to TRBD1. Germline V lookup: CDR1 SGHTA, CDR2 FQGTGA. V shed 5 bases and J 5 bases; nucleotides not matched to a gene: 9. The CDR3 covers 15 residues. The CDR3 region is CASSLSGTGMYGYTF. The DNA of the CDR3 is TGTGCCAGCAGCCTTAGCGGGACAGGGATGTATGGCTACACCTTC. The full variable domain, its missing parts supplied by reference TRBV7-3 and TRBJ1-2, is GAGVSQTPSNKVTEKGKYVELRCDPISGHTALYWYRQSLGQGPEFLIYFQGTGAADDSGLPNDRFFAVRPEGSVSTLKIQRTERGDSAVYLCASSLSGTGMYGYTFGSGTRLTVV.

This chain uses TRBV2 with TRBJ1-5; 7 nucleotides align to TRBD1. The CDR3 has 13 residues. Per germline, CDR1 SNHLY and CDR2 FYNNEI. V shed 6 bases, J shed 6 bases, and the junction held 5 bases outside the gene matches. The CDR3 here is CASRETGRQPQHF. CDR3 coding DNA: TGTGCCAGCAGGGAGACAGGGCGTCAGCCCCAGCATTTT.

This chain links TRBV6-1 with TRBJ2-7; D remains ambiguous. V lost 0 bases and J lost 1, with 7 bases in between. CDR1 MNHNS and CDR2 SASEGT come from the germline V gene. This CDR3 is 14 amino acids long. In DNA, the CDR3 is TGTGCCAGCAGTGAAGCCGGATCTTCCTACGAGCAGTACTTC. Translating it yields CASSEAGSSYEQYF.

The J gene is TRBJ2-3, the V gene TRBV7-9, with a tentative D call TRBD1 (6 bases). The V and J ends lost 1 base and 3 bases respectively, with 20 bases between them. Per the germline V gene, CDR1 is SEHNR and CDR2 is FQNEAQ (reference sequence). The CDR3 totals 18 residues. This CDR3 reads CASSLGLLQGPGTDTQYF. The CDR3 coding sequence is TGTGCCAGCAGCTTAGGCCTGCTACAGGGCCCTGGTACAGATACGCAGTATTTT.

V and J are TRBV6-5 and TRBJ2-1; TRBD2 matches at 13 bases. V shed 5 bases and J 8 bases; nucleotides not matched to a gene: 3. CDR1 is MNHEY, CDR2 SVGAGI, per germline. CDR3 length: 14 residues. As DNA, the CDR3 is TGTGCCAGCAGTGACGGACTAGCGGGAGATGAGCAGTTCTTC. It codes for CASSDGLAGDEQFF.

The sample holds a few counts of this clone. CDR3 sequence (DNA): TGTGCCAGCAGTTCAGTCCTTAATGAGCAGTTCTTC. Translating gives CASSSVLNEQFF. The chain joins TRBV27 to TRBJ2-1; D not resolved. The V gene's germline CDR1 is MNHEY and CDR2 SMNVEV (reference sequence). This CDR3 contains 12 residues. V lost 4 bases to trimming and J lost 7 bases, with 8 bases between them.

V and J are TRBV4-1 and TRBJ2-1; D possibly corresponds to TRBD2 (6 bases). The V end lost 4 bases, the J end lost 4 bases, and 26 bases lay between the germline ends. Germline CDR1 and CDR2: MGHRA and YSYEKL. This CDR3 spans 19 amino acids. The CDR3 region has the DNA TGCGCCAGCAGCCGAGCATCGAGCCCCCGAGGTGGGGGGTACAATGAGCAGTTCTTC. Translating it yields CASSRASSPRGGGYNEQFF.

The sample holds one count of this clone. The chain combines TRBV27 with TRBJ2-2, with D possibly being TRBD2 (6 bases). The CDR3 covers 13 residues. The V and J ends lost 3 bases and 4 bases respectively, with 6 bases between them. Germline values: CDR1 MNHEY, CDR2 SMNVEV (reference sequence). The CDR3 here is CASSFGGTGELFF. CDR3 coding DNA: TGTGCCAGCAGTTTCGGGGGCACCGGGGAGCTGTTTTTT.

V usage is TRBV9 and J usage is TRBJ2-5, with 11 bases lining up with TRBD1. The end of the DNA aligns better with TRBJ2-7, so the J call may be wrong. This CDR3 region has 14 residues. The V gene's germline CDR1 is SGDLS and CDR2 YYNGEE. The CDR3 DNA follows: TGTGCCAGCAGCGCCGGGACAGGGGGATACGAGCAGTACTTC. Its translation is CASSAGTGGYEQYF.

A single count supports this clone. The chain uses TRBV11-2 and TRBJ1-1; a weak D match, TRBD1 (6 bases). CDR3 size: 13 residues. The germline V gene encodes CDR1 SGHAT and CDR2 FQNNGV. V shed 2 bases and J shed 5 bases, with 9 bases lying between them. CDR3 in DNA: TGTGCCAGCAGCTTAAACAGGGAAACTGAAGCTTTCTTT. Protein: CASSLNRETEAFF.

Regarding this clone: This is likely an artifact of a read error, given a far larger clone one base away. Within the sample, other DNA sequences also encode this same CDR3. The rearrangement uses TRBV7-9 and TRBJ1-2; a possible D gene is TRBD1 (5 bases). The CDR3 sequence is 12 residues long. Germline V gives CDR1 SEHNR, CDR2 FQNEAQ (reference sequence). The DNA of the CDR3 is TGTGCTAGCAGCTGGGGGGTCGATGGCTACACCTTC. Amino acids: CASSWGVDGYTF.

The chain links TRBV6-6 to TRBJ2-7, with D perhaps TRBD2 (7 bases). Germline lookup yields CDR1 MNHNY and CDR2 SVGAGI (reference sequence). Trimming took 2 bases from V and 11 from J, leaving 13 bases between them. CDR3 length: 12 residues. CDR3 protein: CASSYGEGVKYF. The CDR3 DNA follows: TGTGCCAGCAGTTACGGGGAGGGGGTTAAGTACTTC.

The table lists this clone with a count of one. The rearrangement joins TRBV28 to TRBJ2-1, with no clear D. CDR3 length: 13 amino acids. In germline, CDR1 is MDHEN, CDR2 SYDVKM. The V and J ends lost 3 bases and 6 bases respectively, with 9 bases between them. As DNA, the CDR3 is TGTGCCAGCAGTTTGGTCGTCCTCAATGAGCAGTTCTTC. Its translation: CASSLVVLNEQFF.

The V gene is TRBV7-9, the J gene TRBJ2-3; D gene uncertain. This CDR3 comprises 16 residues. V was shortened by 5 bases and J by 4 bases, with 19 bases between the two germline ends. CDR1 and CDR2 (germline): SEHNR, FQNEAQ (reference sequence). CDR3 coding DNA: TGTGCCAGCAGCCAAGATCTAGGGAAAGGGTCAGATACGCAGTATTTT. Protein product: CASSQDLGKGSDTQYF.

This chain links TRBV5-6 with TRBJ2-7, with unresolved D. Germline CDR1 SGHDT, CDR2 YYEEEE. Trimming cost V 0 bases and J 0 bases, with 7 bases left between them. CDR3 length equals 14 residues. The CDR3 loop is CASSLEWSSYEQYF. For the CDR3, the DNA is TGTGCCAGCAGCTTGGAGTGGTCCTCCTACGAGCAGTACTTC.

The genes are TRBV7-9 and TRBJ1-2, with D maybe TRBD1 (5 bases). The V gene lost 6 bases and the J gene lost 5 bases, with 16 bases spanning the gap. Per the germline V gene, CDR1 is SEHNR and CDR2 is FQNEAQ (reference sequence). This CDR3 region has 14 residues. Here the CDR3 DNA reads TGTGCCAGCAGGCCAACAGGTACTGGATATGGCTACACCTTC. The encoded protein is CASRPTGTGYGYTF.

The rearrangement links TRBV18 to TRBJ2-7; D is unresolved. CDR1 and CDR2 (germline): KGHSH, LQKENI. V shed 3 bases and J shed 0 bases, with 15 bases lying between them. The CDR3 runs to 16 residues. CDR3 in DNA: TGTGCCAGCTCACCGCTGCCGAGGTGGGGCTCCTACGAGCAGTACTTC. Translating it yields CASSPLPRWGSYEQYF. The full variable domain, its missing parts supplied by reference TRBV18 and TRBJ2-7, is NAGVMQNPRHLVRRRGQEARLRCSPMKGHSHVYWYRQLPEEGLKFMVYLQKENIIDESGMPKERFSAEFPKEGPSILRIQQVVRGDSAAYFCASSPLPRWGSYEQYFGPGTRLTVT.

The J gene is TRBJ1-2, the V gene TRBV29-1; D not certain. V gave up 2 bases and J gave up 8 bases, with 18 bases separating them. The CDR3 runs 14 residues. Germline CDR1 is SQVTM and CDR2 is ANQGSEA. The CDR3 DNA follows: TGCAGCGTTGAATTCGTAGGGTCGGTCTTCGGCTACACCTTC. Amino acids: CSVEFVGSVFGYTF.